This TCR beta chain was found in a study of siplizumab effects on memory and regulatory T cells. J was trimmed by 8 bases and V by 5 bases; bases with no gene match: 7. The length of the CDR3 is 14 residues. Germline V CDR1 and CDR2: KGHSH, LQKENI. Assay used: immunoSEQ multiplex PCR; TCRdb lists only in-frame clones, some missing. Counted here are 45,000 to 60,000 clones, over 75% occurring once; the ten biggest clones make up roughly 0.3%. The receptor was derived from a human donor in good health. The V and J genes are TRBV18 and TRBJ2-1, with 9 bases identical to TRBD1. The specimen sequenced was naive CD8+ T cells sorted from blood. Written as DNA, the CDR3 is TGTGCCAGCTCATGGACAGGGGCGAGGGATGAGCAGTTCTTC. It codes for CASSWTGARDEQFF.